The rows below give T cell receptor beta chains drawn from one sample of a study of blood T cells in healthy people across ages. TCRdb re-derived calls from the 5' RACE reads in MiXCR, one entry per CDR3 protein. The data hold 650,000 to 950,000 distinct CDR3 sequences, with 40% to 50% observed a single time. The sequenced sample was blood. The receptors here all came from a man aged 55 to 69 in good health. Both conserved end residues are part of each CDR3. D genes are given only for firm matches. A clone size is listed for some rows: how often the clone was seen (once, few, many), or a class if it is expanded.

V gene,clone size,J gene,D gene,CDR3 protein,CDR3 DNA
TRBV29-1,-,TRBJ2-2,-,CSVSPGNTGELFF,TGCAGCGTTAGCCCAGGGAACACCGGGGAGCTGTTTTTT
TRBV18,-,TRBJ1-6,-,CASSPIRQDNSPLHF,TGTGCCAGCTCACCAATTCGACAGGATAATTCACCCCTCCACTTT
TRBV27,few,TRBJ2-7,-,CASSRAQGSGEQYF,TGTGCCAGCAGCCGGGCCCAGGGTTCTGGCGAGCAGTACTTC
TRBV6-6,few,TRBJ2-7,-,CASSYWSSASSYEQYF,TGTGCCAGCAGTTACTGGAGTTCCGCCAGCTCCTACGAGCAGTACTTC
TRBV6-5,-,TRBJ1-2,-,CASSSSRGRGEDYTF,TGTGCCAGCAGTTCCTCGCGGGGACGAGGAGAAGACTACACCTTC
TRBV18,-,TRBJ1-2,TRBD1,CASSPPWTGGDYGYTF,TGTGCCAGCTCACCACCGTGGACAGGGGGCGACTATGGCTACACCTTC
TRBV14,-,TRBJ2-7,-,CSSSQGTGSYEQYF,TGTTCCAGCAGCCAAGGCACAGGGTCCTACGAGCAGTACTTC
TRBV13,-,TRBJ1-4,TRBD1,CASSITGRGTGIEKLFF,TGTGCCAGCAGCATTACCGGTCGAGGGACAGGGATTGAAAAACTGTTTTTT
TRBV12-3/TRBV12-4,few,TRBJ1-2,-,CASSFVPIFYGYTF,TGTGCCAGCAGTTTTGTCCCCATCTTCTATGGCTACACCTTC
TRBV21-1,-,TRBJ1-1,-,CASSIDTEAFF,TGTGCCAGCAGCATCGACACTGAAGCTTTCTTT
TRBV6-1,-,TRBJ2-3,-,CASSEIFLNTQYF,TGTGCCAGCAGTGAAATCTTCCTAAATACGCAGTATTTT
TRBV7-2,-,TRBJ1-5,TRBD1,CASSLGGRGPRGGNQPQHF,TGTGCCAGCAGCCTTGGCGGCAGGGGGCCCCGAGGCGGCAATCAGCCCCAGCATTTT
TRBV29-1,few,TRBJ1-1,TRBD1,CSVVPGTDITEAFF,TGCAGCGTTGTCCCCGGGACAGACATCACTGAAGCTTTCTTT
TRBV10-1,few,TRBJ2-1,-,CASSPGRQGSYNEQFF,TGCGCCAGCAGTCCCGGGAGGCAGGGGTCCTACAATGAGCAGTTCTTC
TRBV30,-,TRBJ2-7,-,CAWSASGHSREQYF,TGTGCCTGGAGTGCCTCGGGACATTCTCGCGAGCAGTACTTC
TRBV27,-,TRBJ2-7,-,CASSPGAGSGEQYF,TGTGCCAGCAGCCCCGGAGCAGGGTCCGGGGAGCAGTATTTC
TRBV20-1,-,TRBJ2-7,-,CSAREPSLYEQYF,TGCAGTGCTAGAGAACCTTCTTTGTACGAGCAGTACTTC
TRBV6-2/TRBV6-3,-,TRBJ1-3,TRBD1,CASSYSEPGQDSPNSGNTIYF,TGTGCCAGCAGTTATTCGGAACCGGGACAGGACTCACCAAACTCTGGAAACACCATATATTTT
TRBV7-2,-,TRBJ2-5,-,CASSSGPAATQYF,TGTGCCAGCAGCTCGGGGCCCGCCGCGACCCAGTACTTC
TRBV20-1,-,TRBJ1-2,-,CSANPGIVSGYTF,TGCAGTGCTAACCCGGGAATCGTATCTGGCTACACCTTC
TRBV25-1,-,TRBJ2-3,TRBD1,CASSGQGALSTDTQYF,TGTGCCAGCAGTGGACAGGGGGCTCTGAGCACAGATACGCAGTATTTT
TRBV10-2,few,TRBJ1-1,-,CASSVRRETEAFF,TGCGCCAGCAGTGTCCGGAGAGAGACTGAAGCTTTCTTT
TRBV5-5,-,TRBJ2-7,TRBD1,CASSFAGTGREDEQYF,TGTGCCAGCAGCTTCGCCGGGACAGGGAGGGAAGACGAGCAGTACTTC
TRBV7-2,-,TRBJ2-7,TRBD2,CASSFEASGGYNEQYF,TGTGCCAGCAGCTTCGAGGCTAGCGGGGGTTACAATGAGCAGTACTTC
TRBV20-1,few,TRBJ1-1,TRBD1,CSAQQGGMNTEAFF,TGCAGTGCTCAACAGGGGGGAATGAACACTGAAGCTTTCTTT
TRBV5-5,few,TRBJ2-7,-,CASSPVGAGRESHEQYF,TGTGCCAGCAGCCCGGTCGGGGCAGGACGGGAGTCGCACGAGCAGTACTTC